Following are 31 T cell receptor beta chains from one sample sequenced in a study of blood T cell repertoires in COVID-19. Repertoires were generated with immunoSEQ multiplex PCR, while TCRdb's copy carries only in-frame clones and drops some. The sample yields 150,000 to 200,000 clones, approximately 95% seen once. The sample was peripheral blood. The receptors were sampled from a woman aged 55 to 70 with COVID-19, enrolled during active disease.

This clone appeared once. The chain recombines TRBV6-1 with TRBJ2-2; 9 bases agree with TRBD1. Germline V gives CDR1 MNHNS, CDR2 SASEGT. V trimming: 2 bases; J trimming: 5 bases; junction bases outside the gene matches: 15. The CDR3 totals 19 residues. The CDR3 protein is CASSEFLLTRTGATGELFF. In nucleotides, the CDR3 is TGTGCCAGCAGTGAATTCTTGCTAACTCGGACAGGGGCTACCGGGGAGCTGTTTTTT.

The V call is TRBV5-1, the J call TRBJ2-7; unclear D gene. CDR1 SGHRS and CDR2 YFSETQ come from the germline V gene. CDR3 length: 17 amino acids. The V gene lost 1 base and the J gene lost 3 bases, with 20 bases spanning the gap. CDR3 in DNA: TGCGCCAGCAGCTTGCGGTGGAATCTAGGCGGAAACTACGAGCAGTACTTC. Amino acid sequence: CASSLRWNLGGNYEQYF. Full variable domain (rest looked up from reference TRBV5-1 and TRBJ2-7): KAGVTQTPRYLIKTRGQQVTLSCSPISGHRSVSWYQQTPGQGLQFLFEYFSETQRNKGNFPGRFSGRQFSNSRSEMNVSTLELGDSALYLCASSLRWNLGGNYEQYFGPGTRLTVT.

The chain is built from TRBV7-2 and TRBJ2-7, with 9 positions matching TRBD2. V was clipped by 7 bases and J by 4 bases; unmatched bases: 14. CDR3 size: 16 residues. Germline loops: CDR1 SGHTA, CDR2 FQGNSA. CDR3 coding DNA: TGTGCCAGCACCCCTGGAGTGGCGGGGGGGGCATACGAGCAGTACTTC. Encoded protein: CASTPGVAGGAYEQYF.

J is TRBJ1-1 and V is TRBV2; TRBD1 is a possible D gene (6 bases). Trimming removed 2 bases at V and 1 base at J, with 14 bases between. The CDR3 has 16 amino acids. CDR1 and CDR2 (germline): SNHLY, FYNNEI. The chain's CDR3 is CASSENRGQRNTEAFF. CDR3 coding DNA: TGTGCCAGCAGTGAAAACCGAGGACAGAGGAACACTGAAGCTTTCTTT.

This clone was seen a single time. This chain links TRBV7-3 with TRBJ1-6, with 8 nucleotides matching TRBD1. This CDR3 has 13 residues. Trimming cost V 1 base and J 10 bases; bases outside gene matches: 0. From germline, CDR1 is SGHTA and CDR2 FQGTGA. The CDR3 DNA reads TGTGCCAGCAGCTTAAACAGGGGGTCACCCCTCCACTTT. It encodes CASSLNRGSPLHF. Filled out from reference TRBV7-3 and TRBJ1-6, the complete variable domain reads GAGVSQTPSNKVTEKGKYVELRCDPISGHTALYWYRQSLGQGPEFLIYFQGTGAADDSGLPNDRFFAVRPEGSVSTLKIQRTERGDSAVYLCASSLNRGSPLHFGNGTRLTVT.

The gene calls are TRBV2 and TRBJ1-2, with a weak D call TRBD1 (5 bases). V lost 6 bases and J 0 bases, leaving 20 bases between the germline ends. This CDR3 has 17 amino acids. Per the germline V gene, CDR1 is SNHLY and CDR2 is FYNNEI. CDR3: CASREWPFDSANYGYTF. In DNA form, the CDR3 reads TGTGCCAGCAGGGAGTGGCCCTTTGACAGTGCTAACTATGGCTACACCTTC.

The chain joins TRBV29-1 to TRBJ1-1; possibly TRBD1 for D (5 bases). Germline CDR1 reads SQVTM; CDR2 reads ANQGSEA. The CDR3 length is 14 residues. The ends were cut back, 7 bases at V and 0 bases at J, with 15 bases in the middle. CDR3 coding DNA: TGCAGCGGGGAAAGCTGGGGCATGAACACTGAAGCTTTCTTT. Amino acids: CSGESWGMNTEAFF.

V and J are TRBV7-2 and TRBJ2-2; D ambiguous. CDR3 size: 11 residues. CDR1 and CDR2 from the germline V gene are SGHTA and FQGNSA. Trimming took off 7 bases at V and 6 bases at J, with 6 bases between the two ends. CDR3 nucleotides: TGTGCCAGCACTAACGCCGGGGAGCTGTTTTTT. Its translation is CASTNAGELFF.

The chain employs TRBV7-8 and TRBJ1-1; D gene unclear. V gave up 4 bases and J gave up 0 bases, with 12 bases separating them. Germline CDR1 is SGHVS and CDR2 is FQNEAQ. The CDR3 sequence is 15 residues long. The chain's CDR3 is CASSSQRRVNTEAFF. In DNA, the CDR3 is TGTGCCAGCAGCTCCCAGAGGAGAGTGAACACTGAAGCTTTCTTT.

The rearrangement links TRBV15 to TRBJ2-3; 11 nucleotides align to TRBD2. V trimming: 1 base; J trimming: 11 bases; junction bases outside the gene matches: 8. Germline-derived CDR1 and CDR2 are LNHNV and YYDKDF (reference sequence). CDR3 length: 15 amino acids. Here the CDR3 reads CATSRASGGTVLQYF. The CDR3, as DNA: TGTGCCACCAGCAGAGCTAGCGGGGGGACTGTCTTGCAGTATTTT.

A word on this clone: At one of its ends the junction is not consistent with the germline gene, which may arise from a read error. The V and J genes are TRBV5-6 and TRBJ1-2, with TRBD1 as a possible D gene (6 bases). Germline V CDR1 and CDR2: SGHDT, YYEEEE. This CDR3 is 13 amino acids long. The CDR3 sequence: CASSPGQNYGYTF. The CDR3 DNA reads TGTGCCAGCAGCCCCGGACAGAACTACGGCTACACCTTC.

The chain recombines TRBV4-3 with TRBJ2-7, with D possibly TRBD2 on 5 matching bases. This CDR3 is built from 16 residues. Trimming left V 1 base short and J 3 bases short, with 16 bases between. The V gene's germline CDR1 is LGHNA and CDR2 YSLEER. CDR3 DNA sequence: TGCGCCAGCAGCCAAGGTGGGGTGGGCGACTACTACGAGCAGTACTTC. Translated, it gives CASSQGGVGDYYEQYF.

The rearrangement links TRBV5-1 to TRBJ2-5, with 7 bases aligning to TRBD2. The length of the CDR3 is 15 residues. Germline V lookup: CDR1 SGHRS, CDR2 YFSETQ. Unmatched junction bases numbered 5, after V lost 1 base and J lost 2 bases. Written as DNA, the CDR3 is TGCGCCAGCAGCTTGACGGGGGGAGGGCAAGAGACCCAGTACTTC. Protein sequence: CASSLTGGGQETQYF.

The chain uses TRBV15 and TRBJ1-5; D gene uncertain. The CDR3 is 17 residues long. Germline V gene lookup returns CDR1 LNHNV and CDR2 YYDKDF (reference sequence). Trimming left V 0 bases short and J 0 bases short, with 12 bases between. Written as DNA, the CDR3 is TGTGCCACCAGCAGAGATCAGGCCTATCTTAGCAATCAGCCCCAGCATTTT. Its protein product is CATSRDQAYLSNQPQHF.

The chain couples TRBV6-5 to TRBJ1-1; D remains ambiguous. V gave up 8 bases and J gave up 5 bases, with 9 bases separating them. This CDR3 has 11 amino acids. Per germline, CDR1 MNHEY and CDR2 SVGAGI. This chain's CDR3 is CASLQVTEAFF. In DNA form, the CDR3 reads TGTGCCAGCTTGCAGGTTACTGAAGCTTTCTTT.

The chain employs TRBV19 and TRBJ1-1, with D possibly being TRBD1 (5 bases). Germline V gene lookup returns CDR1 LNHDA and CDR2 SQIVND (reference sequence). Trimming shortened V by 3 bases and J by 3 bases, and 8 bases separated the two germline ends. The CDR3 is made up of 13 amino acids. The CDR3 here is CASSISRDTEAFF. The CDR3 DNA is TGTGCCAGTAGTATCAGCAGGGACACTGAAGCTTTCTTT.

V is TRBV5-4 and J is TRBJ1-1, with D uncertain. V dropped 9 bases and J dropped 5 bases, with 17 bases sitting between them. The CDR3 runs to 13 residues. Per germline, CDR1 SGHNT and CDR2 YYREEE (reference sequence). The chain's CDR3 is CATASASGTEAFF. CDR3 DNA: TGTGCCACCGCCTCGGCCTCGGGGACTGAAGCTTTCTTT.

The genes are TRBV2 and TRBJ1-6; the D is unclear. V lost 7 bases and J 10 bases, leaving 23 bases between the germline ends. Germline CDR1 reads SNHLY; CDR2 reads FYNNEI. CDR3 length: 16 residues. CDR3 DNA: TGTGCCAGCACGAGCAGTGTAGGCGGGTTCGGCTCACCCCTCCACTTT. Protein sequence: CASTSSVGGFGSPLHF. Drawing the rest from reference TRBV2 and TRBJ1-6, the complete variable domain is EPEVTQTPSHQVTQMGQEVILRCVPISNHLYFYWYRQILGQKVEFLVSFYNNEISEKSEIFDDQFSVERPDGSNFTLKIRSTKLEDSAMYFCASTSSVGGFGSPLHFGNGTRLTVT.

The sample holds a few counts of this clone. This chain joins TRBV18 and TRBJ2-2, with 7 bases that match TRBD2. The trim removed 3 bases at V and 3 bases at J, leaving 4 bases unmatched. Germline V gives CDR1 KGHSH, CDR2 LQKENI. This CDR3 has 15 amino acids. CDR3 nucleotide sequence: TGTGCCAGCTCACCCGGGGGGACCCACACCGGGGAGCTGTTTTTT. This encodes CASSPGGTHTGELFF.

The V and J genes are TRBV5-4 and TRBJ2-2, with 10 nucleotides matching TRBD1. The V gene's germline CDR1 is SGHNT and CDR2 YYREEE (reference sequence). The CDR3 spans 17 residues. The trim removed 4 bases at V and 4 bases at J, leaving 10 bases unmatched. DNA for the CDR3: TGTGCCAGCAGCCCCGGACAGGGGGTAAAGGGCACCGGGGAGCTGTTTTTT. Residues: CASSPGQGVKGTGELFF.

V and J are TRBV29-1 and TRBJ2-3, with TRBD2 matching 9 bases. The CDR3 is 13 amino acids. The V gene end was trimmed by 7 bases and the J gene end by 2 bases; junction bases not matched to a gene: 4. Per germline, CDR1 SQVTM and CDR2 ANQGSEA. The CDR3 region is CSERGAFTDTQYF. DNA of the CDR3: TGCAGCGAGCGGGGGGCTTTCACAGATACGCAGTATTTT.

The V and J genes are TRBV10-2 and TRBJ1-5, with a possible D match to TRBD1 (6 bases). The CDR3 runs 14 residues. Germline CDR1 reads WSHSY; CDR2 reads SAAADI. The ends were cut back, 3 bases at V and 5 bases at J, with 11 bases in the middle. CDR3 in DNA: TGCGCCAGCAGTGAAGGGGGAGGGCATCAGCCCCAGCATTTT. It encodes CASSEGGGHQPQHF.

V and J are TRBV11-2 and TRBJ2-1, with TRBD1 as a possible D gene (5 bases). V lost 6 bases, J lost 8 bases, and 17 bases lay in between. Germline V CDR1 and CDR2: SGHAT, FQNNGV. The length of the CDR3 is 14 residues. The CDR3 loop is CASRENLGVDEQFF. The CDR3, as DNA: TGTGCCAGCAGAGAGAATTTAGGGGTGGATGAGCAGTTCTTC.

The chain combines TRBV4-1 with TRBJ1-2; TRBD1 aligns across 7 bases. J gave up 3 bases and V 0 bases, and 1 base lay outside the gene matches. Germline V gene data show CDR1 as MGHRA and CDR2 as YSYEKL. The CDR3 is made up of 14 amino acids. The CDR3 sequence is CASSQDDRDYGYTF. The CDR3 DNA follows: TGCGCCAGCAGCCAAGATGACAGGGACTATGGCTACACCTTC.

V gene TRBV5-1 combines with J gene TRBJ1-6; 9 bases agree with TRBD1. Trimming took 2 bases from V and 0 from J; bases not matched to a gene: 6. The CDR3 extends over 18 amino acids. Germline values: CDR1 SGHRS, CDR2 YFSETQ. The CDR3 DNA sequence: TGCGCCAGCAGCTTATCCGGGACAGGGCTCTCCTATAATTCACCCCTCCACTTT. Translation: CASSLSGTGLSYNSPLHF.

The rearrangement joins TRBV20-1 to TRBJ2-7; 7 bases agree with TRBD1. Per the germline V gene, CDR1 is DFQATT and CDR2 is SNEGSKA (reference sequence). J gave up 4 bases and V 3 bases, and 12 bases lay outside the gene matches. The CDR3 runs 15 residues. CDR3: CSASTQGVRRYEQYF. DNA of the CDR3: TGCAGTGCTAGTACGCAGGGGGTTAGAAGGTACGAGCAGTACTTC.

This clone has a handful of counts. The chain carries TRBV4-2 and TRBJ1-2; 7 bases are shared with TRBD1. CDR3 size: 15 residues. Unmatched junction bases numbered 7, after V lost 3 bases and J lost 3 bases. Germline assignment: CDR1 LGHNA and CDR2 YNFKEQ. The CDR3 DNA reads TGTGCCAGCAGCCAGGATAACAGGGGTGACTATGGCTACACCTTC. Amino acid sequence: CASSQDNRGDYGYTF.

This clone appeared a single time. This rearrangement joins TRBV7-9 to TRBJ1-1; 8 bases are a match to TRBD1. CDR3 length: 14 residues. Germline CDR1 SEHNR, CDR2 FQNEAQ (reference sequence). V shed 5 bases, J shed 5 bases, and the junction held 7 bases outside the gene matches. The CDR3 nucleotides read TGTGCCAGCAGCGTCCAGCAGGGGGCTACTGAAGCTTTCTTT. Amino acid sequence: CASSVQQGATEAFF.

CDR3 sequence: CASSFGGLGTDTQYF. DNA of the CDR3: TGCGCCAGCAGCTTCGGGGGTCTTGGGACAGATACGCAGTATTTT. J is TRBJ2-3 and V is TRBV5-1; D might be TRBD2 (6 bases). This CDR3 is 15 amino acids long. V gave up 2 bases and J gave up 3 bases, with 13 bases separating them. Per germline, CDR1 SGHRS and CDR2 YFSETQ.

The chain combines TRBV5-8 with TRBJ1-5; the D gene is possibly TRBD1 (6 bases). In germline, CDR1 is SGHTS, CDR2 YDEGEE. Trimming left V 1 base short and J 6 bases short, with 11 bases between. The CDR3 is made up of 14 amino acids. The CDR3 sequence is CASSLRQVVQPQHF. Written as DNA, the CDR3 is TGTGCCAGCAGCTTGCGACAGGTCGTTCAGCCCCAGCATTTT. Complete variable domain (other parts from reference TRBV5-8 and TRBJ1-5): EAGVTQSPTHLIKTRGQQATLRCSPISGHTSVYWYQQALGLGLQFLLWYDEGEERNRGNFPPRFSGRQFPNYSSELNVNALELEDSALYLCASSLRQVVQPQHFGDGTRLSIL.

This clone was observed once. The chain joins TRBV2 to TRBJ1-1; 9 bases match TRBD1. CDR1 and CDR2 (germline): SNHLY, FYNNEI. The CDR3 is 15 amino acids. J was trimmed by 8 bases and V by 5 bases; bases with no gene match: 12. The DNA for the CDR3 is TGTGCCAGCAGTAGACCCGGGACAGGGACGTTCGAAGCTTTCTTT. It yields the protein CASSRPGTGTFEAFF.